Listed here is a single T cell receptor beta chain. The data are from a study of blood T cell repertoires in COVID-19. Clones were sequenced by immunoSEQ multiplex PCR, and TCRdb holds only the in-frame ones, with some missing. The top ten hold approximately 12% of the sample, which has 150,000 or so clones, about 84% seen once. Individuals aged roughly 18 to 95 years were recruited from roughly 22 US areas. The germline gives CDR1 SGHAT, CDR2 FQNNGV. The CDR3 runs to 13 residues. Trimming took off 6 bases at V and 3 bases at J, with 10 bases between the two ends. V and J are TRBV11-2 and TRBJ2-3; weak D call: TRBD1 (5 bases). The receptor was derived from a man in his forties or fifties who had recovered from COVID-19. The sequenced sample was PBMCs or T cells enriched from blood (not recorded which). CDR3 DNA: TGTGCCAGCAGTTATAGGGGAACAGATACGCAGTATTTT. Its protein is CASSYRGTDTQYF.